One and the same sample provided the 20 T cell receptor beta chains below, sequenced in a study of T cell responses to AZD1222 COVID-19 vaccine (dated by TCRdb to the early 2020s). According to the study, the label for this sample's time point signals: about 28 days (+/-7) after the second vaccine dose. The library was obtained by the immunoSEQ multiplex PCR assay. The immuneACCESS repertoire file appears here via TCRdb, limited to in-frame rearrangements. These files lack a portion of the clones; in checked studies, under half of the deficit traces to unresolved V genes, and the cause of the others is not known. This sample holds about 60,000 clones; 65% to 80% were observed only once. Less than 4% of the sample is held by the ten biggest clonotypes. Source: peripheral blood, taken 28 days after the second AZD1222 dose. Receptors originate from an adult who received the AZD1222 COVID-19 vaccine.

V is TRBV18 and J is TRBJ2-3; 12 bases fit TRBD2. The V gene end was trimmed by 2 bases and the J gene end by 3 bases; junction bases not matched to a gene: 0. Germline V gene lookup returns CDR1 KGHSH and CDR2 LQKENI. CDR3 size: 15 residues. The CDR3 DNA sequence: TGTGCCAGCTCACCAGGACTAGCGGGGACAGATACGCAGTATTTT. It specifies CASSPGLAGTDTQYF.

V gene TRBV2 combines with J gene TRBJ2-7; D not resolved. The CDR3 runs 15 residues. The V end lost 2 bases, the J end lost 0 bases, and 11 bases lay between the germline ends. CDR1 is SNHLY, CDR2 FYNNEI, per germline. DNA for the CDR3: TGTGCCAGCAGTGAAAAGGATTACCGCTCCTACGAGCAGTACTTC. Translation: CASSEKDYRSYEQYF.

J is TRBJ2-1 and V is TRBV7-8; a weak D match, TRBD1 (6 bases). The CDR3 contains 16 residues. Trimming removed 5 bases from V and 9 bases from J, with 23 bases in between. Germline assignment: CDR1 SGHVS and CDR2 FQNEAQ. As DNA, the CDR3 is TGTGCCAGCAGCGCGCGGACAGCTCTCCTAAATCGTGAGCAGTTCTTC. Its translation is CASSARTALLNREQFF.

J is TRBJ2-1 and V is TRBV20-1, with D unclear. CDR3 length equals 11 residues. Per the germline V gene, CDR1 is DFQATT and CDR2 is SNEGSKA (reference sequence). V gave up 1 base and J gave up 10 bases, with 8 bases separating them. The CDR3 nucleotides are TGCAGTGCTAGAGGGGCGGCGGAGCAGTTCTTC. Translated, it gives CSARGAAEQFF.

This clone was observed a handful of times. This rearrangement joins TRBV6-5 to TRBJ1-1, with 7 bases identical to TRBD1. The CDR3 contains 15 residues. The germline gives CDR1 MNHEY, CDR2 SVGAGI. Trimming took 6 bases from V and 4 from J; bases not matched to a gene: 11. The CDR3 bases are TGTGCCAGCAGGAAACGACAGGGCGAGGGCACTGAAGCTTTCTTT. This codes for CASRKRQGEGTEAFF.

The gene calls are TRBV14 and TRBJ2-7, with D perhaps matching TRBD1 (5 bases). The ends were cut back, 3 bases at V and 3 bases at J, with 9 bases in the middle. Per germline, CDR1 SGHDN and CDR2 FVKESK. The CDR3 length is 13 residues. CDR3: CASSHIDSYEQYF. The CDR3 region has the DNA TGTGCCAGCAGCCACATTGACAGCTACGAGCAGTACTTC.

CDR3: CASSLVGENYEQYF. The CDR3 nucleotides read TGCGCCAGCAGCTTGGTCGGGGAGAACTACGAGCAGTACTTC. The chain joins TRBV5-1 to TRBJ2-7, with D perhaps matching TRBD2 (5 bases). Trimming removed 0 bases from V and 3 bases from J, with 10 bases in between. The CDR3 runs 14 residues. Germline CDR1 reads SGHRS; CDR2 reads YFSETQ.

The V call is TRBV10-1, the J call TRBJ1-1, with no clear D. The V gene lost 6 bases and the J gene lost 3 bases, with 11 bases spanning the gap. This CDR3 spans 13 amino acids. The germline V gene has CDR1 WNHNN and CDR2 SYGVQD (reference sequence). The CDR3 loop is CASSSIQDTEAFF. CDR3 nucleotide sequence: TGCGCCAGCAGCTCGATCCAAGACACTGAAGCTTTCTTT.

The rearrangement joins TRBV9 to TRBJ2-1; D is perhaps TRBD1 or TRBD2 (5 bases each). Germline V gives CDR1 SGDLS, CDR2 YYNGEE. The CDR3 totals 16 residues. The V gene lost 4 bases and the J gene lost 7 bases, with 21 bases spanning the gap. The chain's CDR3 is CASSFGDEGLGNEQFF. CDR3 DNA sequence: TGTGCCAGCAGCTTTGGGGACGAAGGGCTGGGGAATGAGCAGTTCTTC.

The V and J genes are TRBV28 and TRBJ1-6, with TRBD1 as a possible D gene (5 bases). Trimming took off 4 bases at V and 7 bases at J, with 14 bases between the two ends. CDR3 length: 15 amino acids. Germline loops: CDR1 MDHEN, CDR2 SYDVKM. The CDR3 reads CASSSPGLENSPLHF. The CDR3 nucleotides read TGTGCCAGCAGTTCGCCGGGACTCGAAAATTCACCCCTCCACTTT. Supplemented by reference TRBV28 and TRBJ1-6, the full variable domain reads DVKVTQSSRYLVKRTGEKVFLECVQDMDHENMFWYRQDPGLGLRLIYFSYDVKMKEKGDIPEGYSVSREKKERFSLILESASTNQTSMYLCASSSPGLENSPLHFGNGTRLTVT.

The V gene is TRBV7-2, the J gene TRBJ2-2; no clear D. Between the trimmed V and J ends, which lost 7 bases and 1 base, there was a span of 13 bases. Germline V lookup: CDR1 SGHTA, CDR2 FQGNSA. CDR3 length: 15 amino acids. The chain's CDR3 is CASIPGRGNTGELFF. The CDR3 DNA reads as TGTGCCAGCATCCCAGGACGAGGGAACACCGGGGAGCTGTTTTTT.

This chain uses TRBV7-3 with TRBJ2-3, with 10 nucleotides matching TRBD1. V was pared by 5 bases and J by 7 bases, with 9 bases of the junction left unmatched. This CDR3 is 15 amino acids long. Germline V gene sequence: CDR1 SGHTA, CDR2 FQGTGA. CDR3 in amino acids: CASSRGTGAANTQYF. The CDR3 nucleotides read TGTGCCAGCAGCCGAGGGACAGGGGCCGCAAATACGCAGTATTTT. Using reference TRBV7-3 and TRBJ2-3 for the parts outside the CDR3, the full variable domain is GAGVSQTPSNKVTEKGKYVELRCDPISGHTALYWYRQSLGQGPEFLIYFQGTGAADDSGLPNDRFFAVRPEGSVSTLKIQRTERGDSAVYLCASSRGTGAANTQYFGPGTRLTVL.

The chain links TRBV9 to TRBJ1-1, with D unresolved. CDR3 length: 13 residues. V lost 0 bases, J lost 3 bases, and 6 bases lay in between. Per germline, CDR1 SGDLS and CDR2 YYNGEE. The CDR3 nucleotides are TGTGCCAGCAGCGTAGATCCTTACACTGAAGCTTTCTTT. Encoded protein: CASSVDPYTEAFF.

This chain uses TRBV9 with TRBJ1-1, with D possibly TRBD1 on 5 matching bases. V was trimmed by 5 bases and J by 11 bases, leaving 13 bases between them. The CDR3 consists of 11 residues. The germline V gene has CDR1 SGDLS and CDR2 YYNGEE. In nucleotides, the CDR3 is TGTGCCAGCAGTGAAACAGGTTGGGCTTTCTTT. It is translated as CASSETGWAFF. Supplemented by reference TRBV9 and TRBJ1-1, the full variable domain reads DSGVTQTPKHLITATGQRVTLRCSPRSGDLSVYWYQQSLDQGLQFLIQYYNGEERAKGNILERFSAQQFPDLHSELNLSSLELGDSALYFCASSETGWAFFGQGTRLTVV.

This chain connects TRBV7-2 to TRBJ1-5, with 8 positions matching TRBD1. The junction had 5 bases not matched to a gene; V was cut back by 3 bases and J by 4 bases. CDR1 is SGHTA, CDR2 FQGNSA, per germline. CDR3 length: 15 amino acids. Here the CDR3 reads CASSLVWTGNQPQHF. For the CDR3, the DNA is TGTGCCAGCAGCTTGGTATGGACAGGGAATCAGCCCCAGCATTTT. The full variable domain, with the rest looked up from reference TRBV7-2 and TRBJ1-5, is GAGVSQSPSNKVTEKGKDVELRCDPISGHTALYWYRQSLGQGLEFLIYFQGNSAPDKSGLPSDRFSAERTGGSVSTLTIQRTQQEDSAVYLCASSLVWTGNQPQHFGDGTRLSIL.

This chain links TRBV4-3 with TRBJ2-1; TRBD2 matches 8 bases. Trimming cost V 3 bases and J 1 base; bases outside gene matches: 11. Germline V CDR1 and CDR2: LGHNA, YSLEER. The CDR3 runs to 18 residues. Here the CDR3 reads CASSQLVTGGPSYNEQFF. The CDR3 bases are TGCGCCAGCAGCCAGCTTGTGACGGGGGGGCCTTCCTACAATGAGCAGTTCTTC.

This clone was seen a single time. This chain connects TRBV5-4 to TRBJ1-1; the D gene is possibly TRBD1 (6 bases). The CDR3 runs to 14 residues. Trimming stripped 2 bases from V and 4 bases from J, with 12 bases between. Germline CDR1 reads SGHNT; CDR2 reads YYREEE (reference sequence). The CDR3 DNA reads TGTGCCAGCAGCTTTACAGGGATGGGCACTGAAGCTTTCTTT. It translates to CASSFTGMGTEAFF.

The gene calls are TRBV19 and TRBJ2-3; possibly TRBD1 for D (6 bases). V lost 10 bases and J lost 0, with 11 bases in between. Germline-derived CDR1 and CDR2 are LNHDA and SQIVND (reference sequence). The CDR3 is 13 residues long. The CDR3 region has the DNA TGTGCCACACAGGGACCCAGCACAGATACGCAGTATTTT. It is translated as CATQGPSTDTQYF.

This sequence joins TRBV7-2 and TRBJ2-5; 10 bases map to TRBD2. The germline CDR1 and CDR2 sequences are SGHTA and FQGNSA. V lost 5 bases and J lost 3; bases outside the gene matches: 15. CDR3 length: 18 amino acids. The chain's CDR3 is CASSPQLGLAVGKETQYF. DNA of the CDR3: TGTGCCAGCAGCCCCCAACTTGGACTAGCGGTCGGAAAAGAGACCCAGTACTTC.

The rearrangement links TRBV3-1 (or the pseudogene TRBV3-2) to TRBJ2-2; 9 bases agree with TRBD1. V dropped 5 bases and J dropped 4; count of bases not matched to a gene: 5. The CDR3 totals 15 residues. The germline gives CDR1 LGHDT, CDR2 YNNKEL (reference sequence). CDR3 DNA sequence: TGTGCCAGCAGCTATTTGACAGGGGGCACCGGGGAGCTGTTTTTT. It specifies CASSYLTGGTGELFF.